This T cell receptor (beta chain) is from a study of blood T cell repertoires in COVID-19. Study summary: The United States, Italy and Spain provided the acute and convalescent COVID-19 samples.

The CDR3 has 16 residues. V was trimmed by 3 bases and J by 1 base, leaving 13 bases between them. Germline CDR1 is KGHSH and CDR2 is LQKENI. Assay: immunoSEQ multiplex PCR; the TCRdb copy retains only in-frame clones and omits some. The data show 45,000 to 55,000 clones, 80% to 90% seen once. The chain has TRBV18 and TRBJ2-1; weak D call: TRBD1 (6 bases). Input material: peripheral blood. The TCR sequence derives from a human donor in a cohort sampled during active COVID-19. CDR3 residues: CASSPDRSFSYNEQFF. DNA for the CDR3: TGTGCCAGCTCACCCGACAGGTCCTTTTCCTACAATGAGCAGTTCTTC.